This record covers a single T cell receptor (beta chain). There is no known antigen for this receptor. No clone much larger than this one lies a single base away; base qualities are absent. Here V drops 5 bases and J drops 6 bases, and the junction holds 12 bases not matched to any gene. From the cysteine up to the phenylalanine, the CDR3 has a length of 16 residues. The sequence is cut down to CDR3 DNA, 48 bases in frame from base 1. The germline V gene gives CDR1 as SGHAT and CDR2 as FQNNGV. This specimen belongs to a study of cytomegalovirus exposure and HLA in healthy donors (dated by TCRdb to between 2016 and 2019). With respect to the entire study: According to an earlier analysis of a few hundred of the donors, roughly 180 million T cells yielded roughly 110 million unique TCR beta sequences and about 280 Gb of sequence data. The study aimed to test whether cataloging public T cell receptors could reveal signatures of past pathogen exposure. The study used immunosequencing to profile the T cell repertoires of 666 subjects and linked those repertoires to cytomegalovirus serostatus. The number of donors typed differed by locus, with roughly 620-630 for A, B, C, DRB1 and DQB1, around 520 for DQA1, approximately 580 for DPA1, and 400 to 490 for DPB1. In addition to the first cohort of 666 subjects, a separate validation cohort of approximately 130 different subjects was used. HLA typing included class I and class II loci at four-digit resolution. Of the roughly 400 genotyped donors, over 80% were placed in the genetic ancestry cluster associated with self-reported Caucasian donors. To decide whether each TCR beta V gene segment behaved as functional or pseudogenic, an earlier analysis of some 570 of the donors relied on high-throughput TCR beta sequencing. To study patterns of TCR occurrence, a later analysis re-analyzed previously published TCR beta repertoires from around 670 donors and added high-resolution HLA genotyping. A later genetic analysis took genome-wide SNP genotypes for about three fifths of the 666 donors and used that subset as a discovery cohort. Rather than drawing on any new phenotypic data, the later analysis identified candidate immune exposures from TCR beta sequences and the way those sequences occurred across donors. An early release that covered fewer than 750 HLA-typed donors contained approximately 300 gigabases of sequencing data and tens of millions of unique TCR sequences. All discovery cohort repertoires had been generated on a single sequencing platform. Across around 400 genotyped donors of the cohort, an average of about 240,000 unique TCR beta nucleotide sequences per donor were sequenced, and roughly 17% of those sequences were non-productive. The study combined high-throughput TCR immunosequencing, statistical association of individual TCRs with disease status, and machine learning to predict cytomegalovirus infection status. Donor age, sex, ethnicity and CMV serostatus were collected together with the repertoire data. A handful of DR-DQ haplotypes were handled as single units for association and clustering because linkage in the cohort was strong. Results and caveats for the whole study, not just this receptor: A further reported finding was that TCR beta sequences accurately predicted the HLA-A and HLA-B alleles for most subjects in the first cohort. A later analysis associated 15,000 to 20,000 TCR beta sequences with specific HLA alleles at a false discovery rate of 0.05. Immune exposure information for the cohort was limited to CMV serostatus. This cohort had only TCR beta chains sequenced, and the lack of alpha or paired-chain data limited which features could be detected. While some public TCRs were present in many individuals, most TCR sequences turned up only very rarely across donors. Compared with the 666-donor mean, donors in an Asian-associated ancestry cluster had fewer N-insertions in productive TCRs, according to a later genetic analysis. Strong co-occurrence of HLA alleles, especially DR and DQ, made assigning TCR associations to individual alleles difficult. In an earlier analysis of about 600 of the donors, most TCR beta V segments appeared in productive rearrangements about 87% or about 30% of the time, broadly matching IMGT annotations. The classifier was reported to diagnose cytomegalovirus status with high specificity and sensitivity in both the original and validation cohorts. HLA typing was unavailable for some donors at each locus, so association tests used only the typed subset. It was suggested by the authors that the approach could potentially be generalized to other disease states and immunological phenotypes. Some 15 rarely observed V segments, including chromosome 9 orphons, were excluded from the earlier analysis of 550 to 700 of the donors because counts were too low. A later analysis found that most CMV-associated TCR beta chains appeared HLA-restricted, with HLA associations seemingly driven largely by CMV exposure. Correlated functional status among segregating V segments might reflect linkage disequilibrium, but an unknown experimental factor could not be ruled out. The presence/absence analyses assumed that sequencing depth was roughly uniform across donors, and that assumption may not be true. Compared with equally common non-associated chains, HLA-associated TCR beta chains in a later analysis were more clonally expanded and had lower generation probabilities. The sequencing pipeline was judged likely to have produced a cluster of highly shared sequence variants as a technical artifact. A later analysis reported that several top co-occurrence clusters appeared linked to parvovirus B19, influenza, CMV and Epstein-Barr virus. The study gave a list of 150 to 200 TCR beta chains associated with cytomegalovirus. A few of the identified cytomegalovirus-associated TCR beta chains were confirmed in vitro to be specific for cytomegalovirus antigens. The 87-base-pair reads could not distinguish some IMGT-functional V segments, including TRBV6-2 and TRBV6-3, so those segments were excluded. A later genetic analysis associated a missense DCLRE1C variant with V-gene and J-gene trimming of TCR beta chains, and an independent cohort replicated the association. In a later analysis, TCR association rates were found to vary across HLA loci, with the most associated TCRs seen for DRB1 alleles and the fewest for HLA-C alleles.

The cohort consisted of 650 to 700 healthy bone marrow donors. Cohort members were all nominally healthy when sampled, although unrecorded immune exposures were likely present. The donor tested CMV seronegative and was one of the 352 seronegative cohort members. A peripheral blood sample was collected from each donor, and TCR beta sequencing was performed on peripheral blood mononuclear cells. Genomic DNA was extracted from the blood cell samples with the Qiagen DNeasy Blood Extraction Kit. Library construction relied on the immunoSEQ multiplex PCR assay. A mixture of 60 forward primers for TCR Vbeta segments and 13 reverse primers for TCR Jbeta segments was used in the multiplex PCR. The CDR3 region of rearranged TCR beta genes was amplified from genomic DNA by a multiplex PCR assay. The amplified TCR beta libraries were sequenced on the Illumina HiSeq System as 87-base-pair reads. Per the authors' processing: In a later analysis, 77 million or so unique TCR beta chains were counted across the 650 to 700 repertoires, and roughly 10 million of these chains were shared by at least two donors. To remove PCR and sequencing errors, raw reads were error-corrected and collapsed into unique sequences using a nearest-neighbor algorithm that merged closely related sequences. Alignment of CDR3 sequences to IMGT reference sequences was used to assign V, D and J gene segments. For a sequence to be retained, a match of at least six nucleotides was required to both a V gene segment and a J gene segment. A rearrangement was called productive if the CDR3 had no stop codons and remained in frame with V and J, and every other rearrangement was called non-productive. Following IMGT convention, CDR3 was defined as the stretch from the second conserved V-encoded cysteine to the conserved J-encoded phenylalanine. Sequences without an unambiguous match to a single V gene segment were excluded from the earlier analysis of 500 to 700 of the donors. An earlier analysis of fewer than 650 of the donors classified V segments as functional when productive rearrangements were above 56.7% and as segregating when the standard deviation between donors was above 5%. A statistical classification framework was developed to diagnose cytomegalovirus status using the catalog of TCR beta chain sequences. In a later analysis, TCR nucleotide sequences were compared against IMGT/GENE-DB human TR gene sequences so that V and J genes could be assigned. The TCRdist pipeline was used in a later analysis to assign CDR3 sequences and most-parsimonious VDJ recombination scenarios. A later analysis defined each TCR beta chain by its CDR3 amino acid sequence plus V-gene family, and excluded reads lacking a unique V-gene family. As a way to deal with suspected cross-contamination and a sequencing artifact, a later analysis dropped more than 500 nucleotide sequences that were highly shared and had low generation probability. A later analysis calculated a clonal expansion index for each public chain from normalized within-repertoire ranks of inferred template counts. In a later analysis, generation probabilities were computed using a VDJ recombination model fitted to out-of-frame rearrangements, and the results were checked against IGoR. In a later analysis, hypergeometric tests were used to score TCR-TCR, TCR-HLA and TCR-CMV co-occurrence, with a repertoire-size bias correction applied to TCR pairs. A later analysis estimated false discovery rates by permuting HLA or CMV assignments 20 times. In a later analysis, co-occurring TCRs were grouped using DBSCAN, with TCRdist sequence similarity added in when clustering inside HLA-allele-positive subsets. Co-occurrence clustering excluded repertoires with fewer than 30,000 or more than 120,000 public chains, plus five with anomalous nucleotide sharing. In TCRdb, the immuneACCESS table is reduced to in-frame sequences with V and J assigned. These tables do not hold every clone; where another copy was compared, an unresolved V gene accounts for under half, and the others remain unexplained. Clone size and the V and J calls come from that table; the DNA yielded D and trimming. For this sample the table gives 65,000 to 90,000 clones, of which about 74% were detected only once. About 3% of the sample goes to the ten largest clones.

Specimen: PBMCs. This chain is built from TRBV11-2 and TRBJ1-5, with 8 central nucleotides matching TRBD1. The clonotype originates from a man between 40 and 49 years old in good health and CMV-seronegative. The nucleotide sequence reads TGTGCCAGCAGCCCACAGGGGGAGGGGCGTGCTCAGCCCCAGCATTTT. The encoded protein is CASSPQGEGRAQPQHF.